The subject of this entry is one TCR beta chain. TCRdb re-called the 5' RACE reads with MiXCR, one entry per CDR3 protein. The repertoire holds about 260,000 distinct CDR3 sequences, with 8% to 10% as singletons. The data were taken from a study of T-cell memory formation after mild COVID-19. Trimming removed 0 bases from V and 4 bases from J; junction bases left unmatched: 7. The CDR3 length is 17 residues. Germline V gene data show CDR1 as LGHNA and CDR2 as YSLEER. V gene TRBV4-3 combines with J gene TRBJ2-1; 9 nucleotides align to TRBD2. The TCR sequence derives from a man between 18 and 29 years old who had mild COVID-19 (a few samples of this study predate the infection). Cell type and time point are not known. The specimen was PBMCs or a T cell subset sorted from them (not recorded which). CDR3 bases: TGCGCCAGCAGCCAAGATCTCCGGCGGGGGGGTTACAATGAGCAGTTCTTC. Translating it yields CASSQDLRRGGYNEQFF.